The clone carrying this TCR beta chain was detected a few times. The data were taken from a study of blood T cell repertoires in COVID-19. Cohort 3 donors were reported recovered after two negative PCRs, clearance, or symptom resolution. Germline loops: CDR1 SGHNT, CDR2 YYREEE (reference sequence). V was pared by 5 bases and J by 2 bases, with 7 bases between. The CDR3 runs to 12 residues. Clones were read by immunoSEQ multiplex PCR, and TCRdb kept only the in-frame ones, dropping some. The table records approximately 280,000 clones, around nine tenths of them present only once. This TCR was recovered from a woman in her thirties or forties who had recovered from COVID-19. The sample taken for sequencing was PBMCs or T cells enriched from blood (not recorded which). The chain links TRBV5-4 to TRBJ2-5; D ambiguous. This CDR3 reads CASSTEQETQYF. Here the CDR3 DNA reads TGTGCCAGCAGTACAGAACAAGAGACCCAGTACTTC.